The clone carrying this TCR beta chain came up a few times. Antigen specificity is unknown. TCR beta CDR3 sequences were amplified from RNA transcripts. Using the HTBI primer set, a first-round RT-PCR was run on the TCR CDR3. Each CDR3 protein gets one entry after TCRdb re-called the multiplex PCR reads with MiXCR. The sample yields 500,000 or so distinct CDR3 sequences, 15% to 20% seen once. This CDR3 has 14 residues. Trimming removed 2 bases at V and 3 bases at J, with 10 bases between. The V gene's germline CDR1 is SGHTA and CDR2 FQGNSA. It was 8.5 to 10 ml of fresh peripheral blood that supplied the PBMCs. The data are from a study of T cells in Graves' hyperthyroidism and ophthalmopathy. General study findings and limits: Ophthalmopathy was predicted by the model a median of 6.5 months ahead of onset. Expanded thyroid clonotypes (above 0.001) were mostly also found in blood.

Sequenced input: blood. The sequence was obtained from a woman in her 30s with Graves' ophthalmopathy. The rearrangement uses TRBV7-2 and TRBJ1-2, with D maybe TRBD1 (6 bases). CDR3 in DNA: TGTGCCAGCAGCTTAACCCAGGGGTACTATGGCTACACCTTC. Translated, it gives CASSLTQGYYGYTF.